These 30 T cell receptor delta chains were all obtained from the same sample, sequenced in a study of γδ T cells in repeated Plasmodium falciparum infection. TCRdb fed the multiplex PCR reads to CATT. This sample has around 49,000 delta-chain clones, with approximately 1.8% found just once. Gammadelta T cells were flow-sorted from PBMC into Vgamma9/Vdelta2+ and Vdelta2-negative populations for bulk analysis. What was sequenced was gamma-delta T cells from blood. The receptors here all came from a pool of human donors (malaria-infected and uninfected, not separated).

This clone was observed a few times. The protein TCRdb gives is from a much larger clone and does not agree with this DNA's translation at residue 19, likely a read error; the protein shown here comes from the DNA. V and J are TRDV2 and TRDJ1; TRDD3 aligns across 9 bases. As TCRdb names no J gene, one was assigned here on the basis of a DNA match to germline. The CDR3 extends over 22 amino acids. The germline gives CDR1 GEAIGNYY, CDR2 EKD. Here the CDR3 reads CACDPIPSNWGTTQPYTDRLIF. CDR3 bases: TGTGCCTGTGACCCAATCCCCTCGAACTGGGGGACTACTCAACCTTACACCGATAGACTCATCTTT.

The sample holds a few counts of this clone. A single base is all that separates this from a far larger clone, so a read error is likely. The sample carries other DNA sequences with the same CDR3. CDR3 DNA sequence: TGTGCCTGTGACCCCGCGGAGGGACGCGATAAACTTATCTTT. The encoded protein is CACDPAEGRDKLIF. This chain joins TRDV2 and TRDJ1, with unresolved D. From germline, CDR1 is GEAIGNYY and CDR2 EKD. This CDR3 spans 14 amino acids.

This clone was seen ten or more times. For this DNA, TCRdb reports the protein of a much larger clone, which diverges at residue 7, most likely from a read error; the protein presented here is translated directly from the DNA. The V call is TRDV1, the J call TRDJ1; 8 nucleotides agree with TRDD3. The CDR3 consists of 22 residues. Per germline, CDR1 TSWWSYY and CDR2 QGS. V lost 4 bases, J lost 0 bases, and 25 bases stayed unmatched. The CDR3 here is CALGVPSLRRGWGTRYTDKLIF. The DNA for the CDR3 is TGTGCTCTTGGGGTTCCCTCCCTCCGTCGGGGCTGGGGGACCCGATACACCGATAAACTCATCTTT.

As to this clone: The protein TCRdb lists belongs to a much larger clone and differs from this DNA's translation at residue 16, which points to a read error; the protein shown is made from the DNA. This chain uses TRDV1 with TRDJ1, with 9 bases identical to TRDD3. As TCRdb names no J gene, one was assigned here on the basis of a DNA match to germline. J gave up 3 bases and V 3 bases, and 23 bases lay outside the gene matches. The germline V gene has CDR1 TSWWSYY and CDR2 QGS. The CDR3 spans 21 residues. The CDR3 loop reads CALGEGLGRYWGTVYADKLIF. As DNA, the CDR3 is TGTGCTCTTGGGGAGGGCTTAGGGCGCTACTGGGGGACGGTGTACGCCGATAAACTCATCTTT.

Regarding this clone: Only one base separates this from a far larger clonotype, so it likely reflects a read error. Other nucleotide sequences in the sample specify the same CDR3. The chain employs TRDV1 and TRDJ1, with TRDD3 matching 11 bases. This CDR3 has 22 amino acids. Germline V gene lookup returns CDR1 TSWWSYY and CDR2 QGS. J was trimmed by 3 bases and V by 4 bases; bases with no gene match: 25. The CDR3 here is CALGAKWPLTYWGIWRPDKLIF. The CDR3 DNA follows: TGTGCTCTTGGGGCAAAATGGCCTTTGACATACTGGGGGATATGGAGGCCCGATAAACTCATCTTT.

Comments on this clone: TCRdb's protein for this DNA is that of a much larger clone and differs from the translation at residue 18, likely a read error; the protein shown is the DNA translation. The rearrangement links TRAV38-2/DV8 to TRDJ1; D may be TRDD3 (7 bases). This CDR3 contains 23 residues. CDR1 and CDR2 (germline): TSESDYY, QEAYKQQN. V gave up 2 bases and J gave up 3 bases, with 38 bases separating them. The CDR3 coding sequence is TGTGCTTATAGGAGTTTCAGGCACAATTTCCTATGTCCTCTCTGGGGGTACGCCGATAAACTCATCTTT. Encoded protein: CAYRSFRHNFLCPLWGYADKLIF.

This clone was seen at least ten times. A read error likely explains why the TCRdb protein, taken from a much larger clone, differs from this DNA's translation at residue 4; the protein shown is translated from the DNA. The chain recombines TRDV2 with TRDJ1; TRDD3 agrees at 11 bases. This CDR3 is 19 amino acids long. In germline, CDR1 is GEAIGNYY, CDR2 EKD. This chain's CDR3 is CACNTVSGGYSGYTDKLIF. CDR3 nucleotides: TGTGCCTGTAACACCGTTTCTGGGGGATACTCCGGGTACACCGATAAACTCATCTTT.

This clone was detected many times. The protein TCRdb lists belongs to a much larger clone and differs from this DNA's translation at residue 9, which points to a read error; the protein shown is made from the DNA. The chain joins TRDV1 to TRDJ1; D perhaps matches TRDD3 (6 bases). Because TCRdb records no J gene, it was assigned here through a match of the DNA to germline. Germline lookup yields CDR1 TSWWSYY and CDR2 QGS. CDR3 length equals 18 residues. The ends were cut back, 1 base at V and 2 bases at J, with 20 bases in the middle. CDR3 bases: TGTGCTCTTGGGGAACATCTATGGAGGATTTGGGGGACCGATAAACTCATCTTT. Translating gives CALGEHLWRIWGTDKLIF.

Many counts were recorded for this clone. V is TRDV1 and J is TRDJ1, with 10 positions matching TRDD3. This CDR3 spans 21 amino acids. Germline V gene lookup returns CDR1 TSWWSYY and CDR2 QGS. V gave up 1 base and J gave up 1 base; unmatched junction bases: 18. CDR3: CALGEQPTLRTGGCGTDKLIF. The CDR3 DNA follows: TGTGCTCTTGGGGAACAGCCTACCCTTCGTACTGGGGGATGCGGCACCGATAAACTCATCTTT.

To note about this clone: Since a far larger clone is one base different, this is likely a read error. This sample includes further DNA sequences coding for the same CDR3. CDR3 sequence (DNA): TGTGCTCTTGGGGAACTACAGTCTTCCTACACAAAAACTGGGGGATATGCGTCCTCCCCCGATAAACTCATCTTT. Its protein is CALGELQSSYTKTGGYASSPDKLIF. This chain connects TRDV1 to TRDJ1; 11 positions agree with TRDD3. TCRdb supplies no J gene; here it was assigned by aligning the nucleotide sequence to germline. Looked up from germline, CDR1 is TSWWSYY and CDR2 is QGS. CDR3 length: 25 residues. J was trimmed by 3 bases and V by 0 bases; bases with no gene match: 30.

This clone occurred many times. This DNA translates differently at residue 10 from the TCRdb protein, which is that of a much larger clone; a read error is likely, and the protein shown is the DNA's own translation. This chain connects TRDV1 to TRDJ1; 8 nucleotides agree with TRDD3. Losses at the gene ends were 4 bases for V and 5 bases for J; bases not matched to a gene: 33. This CDR3 is 23 amino acids long. CDR1 is TSWWSYY, CDR2 QGS, per germline. The DNA of the CDR3 is TGTGCTCTTGGGGTTCCGTCTATTCCCTCCCACAGTACTGGGGGGCGAGCCCAGGATAAACTCATCTTT. It specifies CALGVPSIPSHSTGGRAQDKLIF.

This clone was counted a few times. This likely traces to a read error, being one base from a far larger clone. The sample has other DNA sequences that encode this CDR3 too. This chain uses TRDV1 with TRDJ1; the D gene is possibly TRDD3 (5 bases). No J segment appears in TCRdb, so it was assigned here by matching the sequence to germline. Germline V gives CDR1 TSWWSYY, CDR2 QGS. CDR3 size: 24 residues. Trimming pared 5 bases from V and 0 bases from J, leaving 40 bases between. Here the CDR3 DNA reads TGTGCTCTTGGGAAGGATAACTTCTACCCCCTATTCAAGACCCAACCCTTTTACACCGATAAACTCATCTTT. Its protein product is CALGKDNFYPLFKTQPFYTDKLIF.

Comment on this clone: TCRdb lists the protein of a much larger clone for this DNA, which differs at residue 18, so this is likely a read error; the protein given here is translated from the DNA itself. The J gene is TRDJ1, the V gene TRDV3; 11 nucleotides match TRDD3. The J gene was missing in TCRdb and was found by matching the end of the DNA to germline. Germline CDR1 reads TVYSNPD; CDR2 reads GDNSRS (reference sequence). The CDR3 extends over 21 amino acids. The chain's CDR3 is CAFIINPRYIGGYAVADELIF. In DNA form, the CDR3 reads TGTGCCTTTATAATTAACCCTCGATACATTGGGGGATACGCTGTAGCCGATGAACTCATCTTT.

This clone was observed at least ten times. TCRdb's entry gives the protein of a much larger clone, which mismatches this DNA's translation at residue 5, likely from a read error; the protein reported here is translated from the DNA. V gene TRDV1 combines with J gene TRDJ1, with 12 positions matching TRDD3. The CDR3 is made up of 21 amino acids. The trim removed 6 bases at V and 0 bases at J, leaving 20 bases unmatched. CDR1 is TSWWSYY and CDR2 is QGS in the germline V gene. CDR3 residues: CALGAARGWGIRILYTDKLIF. The CDR3 DNA reads as TGTGCTCTTGGAGCTGCCAGAGGCTGGGGGATACGAATCCTATACACCGATAAACTCATCTTT.

Remarks on this clone: Translating this DNA gives a protein that differs at residue 6 from the TCRdb one, which belongs to a much larger clone; a read error is likely, and the protein shown is this translation. The V and J genes are TRAV38-2/DV8 and TRDJ1; 12 nucleotides match TRDD3. Since TCRdb gives no J gene, matching the DNA to germline was used here to assign it. The CDR3 length is 26 residues. Losses at the gene ends were 6 bases for V and 3 bases for J; bases not matched to a gene: 39. Germline V gives CDR1 TSESDYY, CDR2 QEAYKQQN. The CDR3 reads CAYTGLPSTQPRTGGYHTTGPDKLIF. In DNA form, the CDR3 reads TGTGCTTATACGGGGCTGCCCTCCACTCAGCCCCGTACTGGGGGATACCATACGACGGGTCCCGATAAACTCATCTTT.

This clone was recorded at least ten times. This sequence is one base from a far larger clone and is likely a read error. Different DNA sequences within this sample yield the same CDR3. The chain joins TRDV1 to TRDJ1; D is possibly TRDD2 (6 bases). CDR1 and CDR2 from the germline V gene are TSWWSYY and QGS. The CDR3 sequence is 22 residues long. Between the trimmed V and J ends, which lost 3 bases and 0 bases, there was a span of 32 bases. The CDR3 loop is CALGDAPSSLIHLIQYTDKLIF. CDR3 coding DNA: TGTGCTCTTGGGGATGCCCCTTCTTCCTTAATCCACCTGATCCAGTACACCGATAAACTCATCTTT.

This clone was detected ten times or more. The TCRdb protein comes from a much larger clone and disagrees with this DNA's translation at residue 11, likely due to a read error; the protein given here is derived from the DNA. In DNA form, the CDR3 reads TGTGCTCTTGGGCGCCTAAGGCCCGATAAACACATCTTT. Translation: CALGRLRPDKHIF. No call exists for the J gene, whereas the V gene is TRDV1. The CDR3 has 13 amino acids. Germline CDR1 reads TSWWSYY; CDR2 reads QGS.

This clone was recorded at least ten times. A far more abundant clone sits one base away, making this likely a read error. The chain has TRDV2 and TRDJ1; 7 nucleotides match TRDD3. The J gene was missing in TCRdb and was found by matching the end of the DNA to germline. This CDR3 has 20 amino acids. Per the germline V gene, CDR1 is GEAIGNYY and CDR2 is EKD. The CDR3 loop is CAREPMGIERVPRVADKLIF. CDR3 in DNA: TGTGCCCGTGAACCTATGGGGATAGAAAGGGTTCCAAGGGTGGCCGATAAACTCATCTTT.

Details on this clone: This likely traces to a read error, being one base from a far larger clone. The same CDR3 is also encoded by other DNA sequences in this sample. The CDR3 DNA is TGTGCTCTTGGGCACTACATACCCGTTTTCGACTGGGGGATAGTGGACCTGTACACCGATAAACTCATTTTT. Its protein product is CALGHYIPVFDWGIVDLYTDKLIF. For the V gene the call is TRDV1; the J gene has no call; the table's D call, TRDD3, has no DNA check behind it. Germline V gene sequence: CDR1 TSWWSYY, CDR2 QGS. The CDR3 contains 24 residues.

The J gene has no call, while the V gene is TRDV1; TRDD2, as called in the table, went unchecked against the DNA. There are 20 residues in the CDR3. Germline CDR1 and CDR2: TSWWSYY and QGS. The CDR3 region has the DNA TGTGCTCTTGGGTACTACAATTCTTCCTACGATGACTACTGGGCATATAAACCCATCTTT. This encodes CALGYYNSSYDDYWAYKPIF.

In its sample, this clone was seen many times. TCRdb's entry gives the protein of a much larger clone, which mismatches this DNA's translation at residue 5, likely from a read error; the protein reported here is translated from the DNA. This chain uses TRDV1 with TRDJ1, with a tentative D call TRDD3 (6 bases). Germline V gene lookup returns CDR1 TSWWSYY and CDR2 QGS. This CDR3 comprises 17 residues. For the CDR3, the DNA is TGTGCTCTTGGGGTACTACGCTGGGGATGGAAAACCTATAAACTCATCTTC. Translated: CALGVLRWGWKTYKLIF.

This clone has more than one count but fewer than ten. A read error is the likely source, as a far larger clone sits one nucleotide away. The sample carries other DNA sequences with the same CDR3. The CDR3 reads CACDTLLGDTRSSWDTRQMFF. Written as DNA, the CDR3 is TGTGCCTGTGACACATTACTGGGGGATACACGATCCTCCTGGGACACCCGACAGATGTTTTTC. V is TRDV2 and J is TRDJ3, with TRDD3 matching 12 bases. TCRdb offers no J gene call, so here the DNA was matched to germline to obtain one. Germline CDR1 reads GEAIGNYY; CDR2 reads EKD. The CDR3 consists of 21 residues. The V gene end was trimmed by 1 base and the J gene end by 0 bases; junction bases not matched to a gene: 9.

With regard to this clone: The protein held in TCRdb is that of a much larger clone and does not match this DNA's translation at residue 13, likely because of a read error; the protein shown is translated from the DNA. The V gene call reads TRDV1; no J gene was called; TRDD3 reflects the table's D call only, with no check against the DNA. Germline loops: CDR1 TSWWSYY, CDR2 QGS. This CDR3 comprises 15 residues. The CDR3 spells CALGELRSITDKPIF. The CDR3 nucleotides are TGTGCTCTTGGGGAACTAAGGTCTATCACCGATAAACCCATCTTT.

Concerning this clone itself: It is likely a read error: a sequence one base away is far more abundant. This same CDR3 is encoded by further DNA sequences in the sample. The chain links TRAV14/DV4 to TRDJ1; a weak D match, TRDD3 (5 bases). Since TCRdb gives no J gene, matching the DNA to germline was used here to assign it. CDR3 size: 16 residues. V was pared by 9 bases and J by 2 bases, with 22 bases between. The germline V gene encodes CDR1 TSDPSYG and CDR2 QGSYDQQN (reference sequence). The CDR3 coding sequence is TGTGCAATTCGCCGTACTGGAGGATTCGAAACCGATAAACTCATCTTT. It yields the protein CAIRRTGGFETDKLIF.

On this clone: The amino acid sequence in TCRdb belongs to a much larger clone and departs from this DNA's translation at residue 18, likely a sequencing read error; the sequence shown is translated from the DNA. The CDR3 is CALGDPRIGPWGIHLLTTQLFF. The CDR3 DNA follows: TGTGCTCTTGGGGATCCGCGAATCGGTCCCTGGGGGATTCACCTGTTGACAACACAACTCTTCTTT. The rearrangement links TRDV1 to TRDJ2; 9 bases align to TRDD3. The J gene, missing from TCRdb, was assigned here through DNA to germline matching. Germline CDR1 and CDR2: TSWWSYY and QGS. This CDR3 has 22 residues.

As for this clone: The TCRdb protein, from a much larger clone, departs from this DNA's translation at residue 8, likely by read error; the protein shown derives from the DNA. The chain couples TRDV3 to TRDJ1, with D tentatively TRDD2 (8 bases). Because TCRdb records no J gene, it was assigned here through a match of the DNA to germline. The CDR3 extends over 20 amino acids. Trimming took 4 bases from V and 0 from J, leaving 33 bases between them. Germline CDR1 and CDR2: TVYSNPD and GDNSRS (reference sequence). CDR3 sequence reads: CACKKLPTWVLGAHTDKLIF. CDR3 coding DNA: TGTGCCTGTAAAAAACTTCCTACTTGGGTGCTGGGGGCCCACACCGATAAACTCATCTTT.

A note on this clone: This likely traces to a read error, being one base from a far larger clone. Other DNA sequences in the sample encode the same CDR3. The CDR3 here is CAFCRAFKSMRDNSYTDKLIF. The CDR3 DNA reads as TGTGCCTTTTGCAGGGCCTTCAAGTCGATGAGGGACAACTCGTACACCGATAAACTCATCTTT. The chain combines TRDV3 with TRDJ1, with D perhaps matching TRDD2 (5 bases). The J gene is not listed in TCRdb, so it was assigned here from a DNA match to germline. The germline V and J ends were trimmed by 2 bases and 0 bases, with 34 bases remaining between them. The CDR3 loop spans 21 amino acids. From germline, CDR1 is TVYSNPD and CDR2 GDNSRS (reference sequence).

Concerning this clone itself: This likely traces to a read error, being one base from a far larger clone. Distinct nucleotide sequences in the sample also encode this CDR3. The CDR3 protein is CAVEAPLRGGRDDKLIF. DNA for the CDR3: TGTGCTGTGGAGGCCCCCCTACGTGGGGGCCGCGACGATAAACTCATCTTT. The chain uses TRAV36/DV7 and TRDJ1; tentative D call: TRDD3 (6 bases). TCRdb carries no J gene annotation; the J gene was assigned here by matching the DNA with germline. V lost 0 bases and J lost 4, with 22 bases in between. CDR3 size: 17 residues. CDR1 and CDR2 (germline): VTNFRS, LTSSGIE (reference sequence).

This clone was detected only a few times. This sequence is one base from a far larger clone and is likely a read error. The identical CDR3 is also encoded by other nucleotide sequences in the sample. A V gene of TRDV2 was called, but no J gene was assigned; no DNA check was done on the table's D call, TRDD3. The CDR3 is made up of 17 amino acids. In germline, CDR1 is GEAIGNYY, CDR2 EKD. This chain's CDR3 is CACEGLGDTEYTDKLIF. The DNA for the CDR3 is TGTGCCTGTGAAGGACTGGGGGATACGGAGTACACCGATAAACTTATCTTT.

Concerning this clone: A much larger clone differs from this one at a single base, so this may be a read error. The same CDR3 arises from other DNA sequences in this sample as well. V gene TRDV1 combines with J gene TRDJ1, with TRDD3 identical over 10 bases. Here the J gene was assigned by germline matching of the DNA, as TCRdb has none. This CDR3 spans 21 amino acids. CDR1 and CDR2 (germline): TSWWSYY, QGS. The CDR3 region has the DNA TGTGCTCTTGGGAAGGGGATCCTTTGGTGGGGGATACCAAAGTACACCGACAAACTCATCTTT. Its protein product is CALGKGILWWGIPKYTDKLIF.